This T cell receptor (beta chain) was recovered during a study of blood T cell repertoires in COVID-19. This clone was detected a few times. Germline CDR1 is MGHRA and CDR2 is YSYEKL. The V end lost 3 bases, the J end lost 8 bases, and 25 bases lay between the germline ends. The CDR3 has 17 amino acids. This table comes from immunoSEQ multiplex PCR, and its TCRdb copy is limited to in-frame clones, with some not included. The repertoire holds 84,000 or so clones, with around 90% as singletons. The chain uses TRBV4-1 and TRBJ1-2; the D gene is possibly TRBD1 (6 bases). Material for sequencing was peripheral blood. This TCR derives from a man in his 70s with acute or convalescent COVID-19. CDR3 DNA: TGCGCCAGCAGCCATCCAGATTCGAAGGGGGTGTACGTCGGCTACACCTTC. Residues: CASSHPDSKGVYVGYTF.